A single T cell receptor beta chain is shown here with its context. What it recognizes is unknown. Sample time point: week 23, last vaccination. Doses of 300 ug of mutant IDH1 20-mer peptide were given with topical imiquimod. The data derive from a study of a mutant IDH1 vaccine in newly diagnosed glioma. Whole-study context: Across weeks 1, 3, 5, 7, 11, 15, 19 and 23, patients received a vaccination each time, eight in all. Vaccinations were initiated 4-6 weeks following radiotherapy alone, or were given together with temozolomide cycles.

The germline CDR1 and CDR2 sequences are SGHTA and FQGNSA. The germline V and J ends were trimmed by 0 bases and 7 bases, with 9 bases remaining between them. This CDR3 is 13 amino acids long. TCRdb's copy holds only in-frame clones and misses some; the assay was immunoSEQ multiplex PCR. Here the sample spans roughly 43,000 clones, roughly 84% being singletons. V gene TRBV7-2 combines with J gene TRBJ1-1; D may be TRBD1 (5 bases). The sequence was obtained from a young woman with glioma. Some clones in this sample may be carry-over from other donors' samples. The source was PBMCs, collected from a glioma patient whose treatment included an IDH1 peptide vaccine. The CDR3, as DNA: TGTGCCAGCAGCTTAGCCGGGGCAGTTGAAGCTTTCTTT. It codes for CASSLAGAVEAFF. The full variable domain, in which reference TRBV7-2 and TRBJ1-1 provide the parts outside the CDR3, is GAGVSQSPSNKVTEKGKDVELRCDPISGHTALYWYRQSLGQGLEFLIYFQGNSAPDKSGLPSDRFSAERTGGSVSTLTIQRTQQEDSAVYLCASSLAGAVEAFFGQGTRLTVV.